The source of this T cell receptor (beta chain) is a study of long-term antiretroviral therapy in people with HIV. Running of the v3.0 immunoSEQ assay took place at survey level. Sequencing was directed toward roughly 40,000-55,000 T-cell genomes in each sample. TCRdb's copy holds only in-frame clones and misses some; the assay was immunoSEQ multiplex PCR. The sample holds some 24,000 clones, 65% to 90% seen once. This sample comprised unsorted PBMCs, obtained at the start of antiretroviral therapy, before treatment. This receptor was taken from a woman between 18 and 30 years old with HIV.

The CDR3: CASSQQAGGPYNEQFF. CDR3 sequence (DNA): TGTGCCAGCAGTCAACAAGCGGGAGGGCCTTACAATGAGCAGTTCTTC. This rearrangement joins TRBV13 to TRBJ2-1; 10 bases fit TRBD2. Germline CDR1 reads PRHDT; CDR2 reads FYEKMQ (reference sequence). V shed 6 bases and J 4 bases; nucleotides not matched to a gene: 9. The CDR3 contains 16 residues.